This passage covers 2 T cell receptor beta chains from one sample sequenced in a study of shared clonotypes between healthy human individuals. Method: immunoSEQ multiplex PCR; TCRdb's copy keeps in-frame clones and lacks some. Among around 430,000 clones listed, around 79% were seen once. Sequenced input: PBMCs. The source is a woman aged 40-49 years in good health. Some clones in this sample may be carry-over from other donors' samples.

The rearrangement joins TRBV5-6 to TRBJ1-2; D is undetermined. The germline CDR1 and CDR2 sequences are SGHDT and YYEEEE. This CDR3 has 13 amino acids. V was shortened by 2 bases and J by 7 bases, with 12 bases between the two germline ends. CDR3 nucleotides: TGTGCCAGCAGCTTTAGTTACGCGGGTGGCTACACCTTC. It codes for CASSFSYAGGYTF.

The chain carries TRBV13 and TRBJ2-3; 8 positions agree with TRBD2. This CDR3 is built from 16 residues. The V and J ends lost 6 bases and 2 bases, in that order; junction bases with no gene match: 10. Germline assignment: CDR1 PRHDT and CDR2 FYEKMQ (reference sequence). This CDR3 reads CASSSWGREDTDTQYF. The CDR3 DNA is TGTGCCAGCAGTAGCTGGGGGCGGGAGGACACAGATACGCAGTATTTT.